This T cell receptor (beta chain) was observed in a study of T cell responses to AZD1222 COVID-19 vaccine. Findings and caveats of the study: Donors were largely white British and mainly female; clonal diversity was possibly underestimated. Two AZD1222 doses significantly raised spike-specific TCR breadth and depth over controls. All repertoire sampling was performed exclusively after the peak T cell response.

Clones were sequenced by immunoSEQ multiplex PCR, and TCRdb holds only the in-frame ones, with some missing. The sample consists of 140,000 to 150,000 clones, 90% to 95% of them appearing once. For this clone: Antigen specificity is unknown.

Between the trimmed V and J ends, which lost 11 bases and 7 bases, there was a span of 36 bases. The CDR3 runs 20 residues. The chain couples TRBV23-1 to TRBJ1-6; a weak D match, TRBD1 (6 bases). TRBV23-1 is labeled an ORF, and its function is uncertain. Specimen: peripheral blood, collected on day 0 of AZD1222 vaccination. This TCR was recovered from an adult in good health. For the CDR3, the DNA is TGCGCCGGTTCCTGTTTTGGGCTTCCAGGCAGGGGACTTTGGAATTCACCCCTCCACTTT. The encoded protein is CAGSCFGLPGRGLWNSPLHF.